This T cell receptor (beta chain) was found in a study of blood T cell repertoires in COVID-19. The repertoire was sequenced with immunoSEQ multiplex PCR; TCRdb's copy has only in-frame clones and lacks some. The sample carries about 66,000 clones, around 84% recorded once. V was pared by 5 bases and J by 1 base, with 6 bases of the junction left unmatched. The germline V gene has CDR1 SEHNR and CDR2 FQNEAQ (reference sequence). This CDR3 has 15 residues. This chain joins TRBV7-9 and TRBJ1-1, with TRBD1 matching 8 bases. Specimen: peripheral blood. The source of this sequence is a man aged 50 to 60 with active COVID-19. The CDR3 loop reads CASSRSTGENTEAFF. The CDR3 DNA reads TGTGCCAGCAGCCGCTCGACAGGGGAGAACACTGAAGCTTTCTTT.